The 20 T cell receptor beta chains given below trace back to one sample, sequenced in a study of OX40 agonist ivuxolimab in advanced cancers. Assay: immunoSEQ multiplex PCR; the TCRdb copy retains only in-frame clones and omits some. The profile shows about 76,000 clones, roughly nine tenths of them singletons. The input for sequencing was CD4+ or CD8+ T cells sorted from blood, taken in a trial of the OX40 agonist ivuxolimab. These receptors originate from an adult with an advanced solid tumor such as melanoma, head and neck, liver or kidney cancer.

The CDR3 coding sequence is TGTGCCTGGAGTGTACTAGCGGGAGGCCGCTTCAGCTCCTACGAGCAGTACTTC. Amino acids: CAWSVLAGGRFSSYEQYF. V usage is TRBV30 and J usage is TRBJ2-7; 12 nucleotides match TRBD2. The CDR3 has 18 amino acids. The germline gives CDR1 GTSNPN, CDR2 SVGIG (reference sequence). V dropped 0 bases and J dropped 0; count of bases not matched to a gene: 9.

The chain uses TRBV27 and TRBJ1-2; 9 nucleotides line up with TRBD1. The CDR3 extends over 13 amino acids. With 6 bases clipped from V and 13 bases from J, the junction kept 12 bases outside the gene matches. Looked up from germline, CDR1 is MNHEY and CDR2 is SMNVEV (reference sequence). The CDR3 DNA reads as TGTGCCAGCAGGCAACAAAACAGGGGGCGCTGCACCTTC. Protein product: CASRQQNRGRCTF.

J is TRBJ1-5 and V is TRBV27; 7 bases match TRBD1. The CDR3 is 14 residues long. Trimming took 6 bases from V and 0 from J; bases not matched to a gene: 2. From germline, CDR1 is MNHEY and CDR2 SMNVEV (reference sequence). CDR3 amino acids: CASSAGGSNQPQHF. CDR3 bases: TGTGCCAGCAGCGCAGGGGGTAGCAATCAGCCCCAGCATTTT.

The V call is TRBV4-1, the J call TRBJ2-1; tentative D call: TRBD2 (5 bases). The CDR3 covers 16 residues. Germline CDR1 reads MGHRA; CDR2 reads YSYEKL. Trimming removed 0 bases from V and 8 bases from J, with 17 bases in between. Written as DNA, the CDR3 is TGCGCCAGCAGCCAAGATCTGACCGGCTCGGGGTATGAGCAGTTCTTC. This sequence encodes CASSQDLTGSGYEQFF.

Turning to this clone: Other nucleotide sequences in the sample specify the same CDR3. The chain is built from TRBV9 and TRBJ2-1; unclear D gene. The germline CDR1 and CDR2 sequences are SGDLS and YYNGEE. The CDR3 loop spans 11 amino acids. Trimming took off 0 bases at V and 9 bases at J, with 4 bases between the two ends. CDR3 loop: CASSVAGEQFF. The CDR3 DNA reads TGTGCCAGCAGCGTAGCTGGTGAGCAGTTCTTC.

CDR3 coding DNA: TGCAGCGTTGTGACGGGGACTGAAGCTTTCTTT. It yields the protein CSVVTGTEAFF. V usage is TRBV29-1 and J usage is TRBJ1-1; D unclear. This CDR3 has 11 residues. V lost 4 bases and J lost 5, with 8 bases in between. Germline V gene lookup returns CDR1 SQVTM and CDR2 ANQGSEA.

The chain uses TRBV27 and TRBJ2-1; perhaps TRBD1 as D (5 bases). The CDR3 has 14 amino acids. V lost 0 bases, J lost 9 bases, and 12 bases lay in between. The germline V gene encodes CDR1 MNHEY and CDR2 SMNVEV (reference sequence). The CDR3 DNA reads TGTGCCAGCAGTTTATCCGGTTACAGGCGTGAGCAGTTCTTC. Translated: CASSLSGYRREQFF.

The rearrangement joins TRBV5-8 to TRBJ2-7; TRBD2 matches 13 bases. Germline V gene data show CDR1 as SGHTS and CDR2 as YDEGEE. The CDR3 contains 14 residues. Germline trimming cut 0 bases from V and 6 bases from J; bases unmatched to any gene: 0. The chain's CDR3 is CASSLGLAGGEQYF. CDR3 nucleotides: TGTGCCAGCAGCTTGGGACTAGCGGGAGGCGAGCAGTACTTC.

The chain recombines TRBV5-4 with TRBJ2-5; 12 bases are a match to TRBD2. Germline V CDR1 and CDR2: SGHNT, YYREEE (reference sequence). J gave up 5 bases and V 0 bases, and 8 bases lay outside the gene matches. This CDR3 contains 17 residues. Written as DNA, the CDR3 is TGTGCCAGCAGCTTGGCGGCTAGCGGGAGGGCCGACGAGACCCAGTACTTC. Translated, it gives CASSLAASGRADETQYF.

This chain links TRBV9 with TRBJ2-3; TRBD2 matches 13 bases. The V and J ends lost 3 bases and 0 bases, in that order; junction bases with no gene match: 4. CDR1 is SGDLS and CDR2 is YYNGEE in the germline V gene. This CDR3 has 17 residues. The chain's CDR3 is CASSAGTSGTSTDTQYF. In DNA, the CDR3 is TGTGCCAGCAGCGCCGGGACTAGCGGGACTAGCACAGATACGCAGTATTTT.

The chain carries TRBV9 and TRBJ2-7, with TRBD1 matching over 7 bases. Germline values: CDR1 SGDLS, CDR2 YYNGEE. There are 15 residues in the CDR3. J lost 2 bases, V lost 3 bases, and 8 bases had no gene match. The CDR3, as DNA: TGTGCCAGCAGCGCCTCCGGGACAGCCACCTACGAGCAGTACTTC. Amino acids: CASSASGTATYEQYF.

The chain recombines TRBV5-1 with TRBJ2-5, with a weak D call TRBD1 (6 bases). CDR3 length: 14 residues. Trimming left V 4 bases short and J 2 bases short, with 12 bases between. Germline lookup yields CDR1 SGHRS and CDR2 YFSETQ. The CDR3 protein is CASSITGPQETQYF. The CDR3 DNA reads as TGCGCCAGCAGCATCACAGGGCCTCAAGAGACCCAGTACTTC.

The V call is TRBV9, the J call TRBJ2-7; D may match TRBD1 or TRBD2 (5 bases each). This CDR3 is 15 amino acids long. Trimming stripped 3 bases from V and 3 bases from J, with 16 bases between. In germline, CDR1 is SGDLS, CDR2 YYNGEE. DNA for the CDR3: TGTGCCAGCAGCGCTTCCGGGACCGGTTACTACGAGCAGTACTTC. Protein sequence: CASSASGTGYYEQYF.

V is TRBV28 and J is TRBJ2-6, with TRBD1 matching over 7 bases. The V gene's germline CDR1 is MDHEN and CDR2 SYDVKM. This CDR3 has 18 residues. V trimming: 5 bases; J trimming: 3 bases; junction bases outside the gene matches: 13. The CDR3 nucleotides read TGTGCCAGCAGTCCTCCAACCCCGACAGGGAATGGGGCCAACGTCCTGACTTTC. This encodes CASSPPTPTGNGANVLTF.

V is TRBV11-1 and J is TRBJ1-5, with a tentative D call TRBD1 (5 bases). Germline CDR1 is SGHAT and CDR2 is FQDESV (reference sequence). This CDR3 is built from 14 residues. The germline V and J ends were trimmed by 3 bases and 1 base, with 7 bases remaining between them. For the CDR3, the DNA is TGTGCCAGCAGCTTCAAGGGGAGCAATCAGCCCCAGCATTTT. Translating it yields CASSFKGSNQPQHF.

This clone was observed a single time. The rearrangement uses TRBV15 and TRBJ2-7; D remains unclear. With 0 bases removed from V and 5 bases from J, the gap between germline ends came to 11 bases. The CDR3 contains 14 residues. Germline CDR1 and CDR2: LNHNV and YYDKDF (reference sequence). This CDR3 reads CATSRDLIRDEQYF. Here the CDR3 DNA reads TGTGCCACCAGCAGAGATCTGATAAGAGACGAGCAGTACTTC.

The V gene is TRBV5-1, the J gene TRBJ2-2, with D perhaps matching TRBD2 (6 bases). The V and J ends lost 2 bases and 0 bases respectively, with 11 bases between them. Germline V CDR1 and CDR2: SGHRS, YFSETQ. This CDR3 has 16 residues. The CDR3 coding sequence is TGCGCCAGCAGCTTTACAGGACTAACGAACACCGGGGAGCTGTTTTTT. Translation: CASSFTGLTNTGELFF.

The gene calls are TRBV5-1 and TRBJ2-3, with TRBD2 as a possible D gene (7 bases). This CDR3 has 16 residues. V lost 7 bases and J 2 bases, leaving 20 bases between the germline ends. Germline V gene lookup returns CDR1 SGHRS and CDR2 YFSETQ. The CDR3 loop is CASSFSRGADTDTQYF. The CDR3 nucleotides are TGCGCCAGCTCCTTTTCTCGGGGGGCTGACACAGATACGCAGTATTTT.

The chain combines TRBV28 with TRBJ1-2; a possible D gene is TRBD1 (6 bases). There are 13 residues in the CDR3. Looked up from germline, CDR1 is MDHEN and CDR2 is SYDVKM. The V and J ends lost 10 bases and 2 bases respectively, with 14 bases between them. The CDR3 region is CATREGGNYGYTF. The DNA of the CDR3 is TGTGCCACCAGGGAAGGGGGGAACTATGGCTACACCTTC.

This clone ranks as medium-sized. The rearrangement uses TRBV4-2 and TRBJ2-7, with TRBD1 matching 9 bases. The germline CDR1 and CDR2 sequences are LGHNA and YNFKEQ. CDR3 length: 17 residues. V trimming: 0 bases; J trimming: 4 bases; junction bases outside the gene matches: 10. The CDR3: CASSQDRGQGGGYEQYF. CDR3 DNA sequence: TGTGCCAGCAGCCAAGATCGGGGACAGGGCGGCGGATACGAGCAGTACTTC.